The 26 T cell receptor beta chains below all came from one sample that was sequenced in a study of blood T cell repertoires in COVID-19. Repertoires were generated with immunoSEQ multiplex PCR, while TCRdb's copy carries only in-frame clones and drops some. This repertoire shows 200,000 to 250,000 clones, 82% found once; its top ten account for around 8%. Sequenced input: peripheral blood. These receptors came from a woman of 80 years or more with COVID-19, enrolled during active disease.

This chain joins TRBV7-9 and TRBJ2-7; 11 bases are a match to TRBD2. CDR3 size: 17 residues. Trimming at V came to 5 bases and at J to 3 bases, leaving 12 bases not matched to a gene. Germline CDR1 is SEHNR and CDR2 is FQNEAQ (reference sequence). The CDR3, as DNA: TGTGCCAGCAGCCCGGGGCTAGCGGGAGGCTTCTTCTACGAGCAGTACTTC. This codes for CASSPGLAGGFFYEQYF.

The gene calls are TRBV28 and TRBJ2-7, with 8 bases fitting TRBD2. The CDR3 has 13 amino acids. The junction had 4 bases not matched to a gene; V was cut back by 5 bases and J by 4 bases. The germline CDR1 and CDR2 sequences are MDHEN and SYDVKM. CDR3 sequence reads: CASSLAGPYEQYF. The CDR3 nucleotides read TGTGCCAGCAGTCTAGCGGGCCCTTACGAGCAGTACTTC.

DNA of the CDR3: TGTGCCAGCAGTTCGTTAGGAGGGAACTATGGCTACACCTTC. Residues: CASSSLGGNYGYTF. The gene calls are TRBV6-2 or TRBV6-3 and TRBJ1-2; D not resolved. The germline V and J ends were trimmed by 4 bases and 2 bases, with 11 bases remaining between them. The CDR3 is made up of 14 amino acids. CDR1 and CDR2 (germline): MNHEY, SVGEGT.

The CDR3 sequence is CASRHPRDFYEQYF. CDR3 coding DNA: TGTGCCAGCAGACATCCCCGGGACTTCTACGAGCAGTACTTC. V gene TRBV2 combines with J gene TRBJ2-7; D might be TRBD2 (6 bases). The germline V and J ends were trimmed by 6 bases and 3 bases, with 15 bases remaining between them. The CDR3 loop spans 14 amino acids. Germline CDR1 is SNHLY and CDR2 is FYNNEI.

The rearrangement links TRBV30 to TRBJ2-2, with TRBD1 matching over 7 bases. The CDR3 spans 15 residues. CDR1 and CDR2 from the germline V gene are GTSNPN and SVGIG (reference sequence). V lost 2 bases and J lost 3; bases outside the gene matches: 6. The CDR3 is CAWSLLDRDTGELFF. The CDR3 region has the DNA TGTGCCTGGAGTCTTCTAGACAGGGACACCGGGGAGCTGTTTTTT.

The rearrangement links TRBV12-5 to TRBJ1-1; 8 bases map to TRBD1. V shed 6 bases, J shed 3 bases, and the junction held 6 bases outside the gene matches. Per germline, CDR1 LGHNT and CDR2 FRNRAP. The CDR3 extends over 14 amino acids. CDR3 DNA sequence: TGTGCTAGTGGATCTGGGACAGGCGACACTGAAGCTTTCTTT. This gives the protein CASGSGTGDTEAFF.

The V and J genes are TRBV3-1 (or the pseudogene TRBV3-2) and TRBJ2-2; 7 nucleotides align to TRBD2. Germline trimming cut 8 bases from V and 4 bases from J; bases unmatched to any gene: 7. This CDR3 contains 14 residues. The V gene's germline CDR1 is LGHDT and CDR2 YNNKEL (reference sequence). DNA of the CDR3: TGTGCCAGCTTACCTTCGGGGGGCACCGGGGAGCTGTTTTTT. Its translation: CASLPSGGTGELFF.

This chain joins TRBV6-5 and TRBJ1-4; D is unresolved. Germline V gene sequence: CDR1 MNHEY, CDR2 SVGAGI. CDR3 length: 15 amino acids. V was clipped by 8 bases and J by 7 bases, with 20 bases between them. This CDR3 is CASERAAGGVEKLFF. For the CDR3, the DNA is TGTGCCAGCGAACGGGCGGCAGGCGGGGTTGAAAAACTGTTTTTT.

The gene calls are TRBV25-1 and TRBJ1-2; no clear D gene. The CDR3 spans 12 residues. The germline V and J ends were trimmed by 5 bases and 3 bases, with 7 bases remaining between them. The germline V gene encodes CDR1 MGHDK and CDR2 SYGVNS. CDR3 in amino acids: CASSQIYYGYTF. The CDR3 DNA sequence: TGTGCCAGCAGTCAGATATACTATGGCTACACCTTC.

V is TRBV5-4 and J is TRBJ2-3, with 16 bases matching TRBD2. V lost 5 bases, J lost 3 bases, and 9 bases stayed unmatched. This CDR3 contains 18 residues. Germline-derived CDR1 and CDR2 are SGHNT and YYREEE (reference sequence). CDR3 sequence: CASRPGLAGGQGTDTQYF. The CDR3 DNA reads as TGTGCCAGCAGGCCGGGACTAGCGGGAGGGCAGGGAACAGATACGCAGTATTTT.

The chain joins TRBV3-1 (or the pseudogene TRBV3-2) to TRBJ1-3, with D unclear. Germline CDR1 is LGHDT and CDR2 is YNNKEL (reference sequence). V was shortened by 6 bases and J by 0 bases, with 9 bases between the two germline ends. CDR3 length: 14 residues. The CDR3 protein is CASSERSSGNTIYF. For the CDR3, the DNA is TGTGCCAGCAGTGAGAGGAGCTCTGGAAACACCATATATTTT.

In DNA, the CDR3 is TGTGCCAGCAGCCCCCGGCGGGTCACTGAAGCTTTCTTT. This sequence encodes CASSPRRVTEAFF. This rearrangement joins TRBV7-9 to TRBJ1-1, with D uncertain. From germline, CDR1 is SEHNR and CDR2 FQNEAQ (reference sequence). There are 13 residues in the CDR3. V was cut by 5 bases and J by 4 bases, with 11 bases left in between.

The V and J genes are TRBV3-1 (or the pseudogene TRBV3-2) and TRBJ1-2; maybe TRBD1 (5 bases). Germline lookup yields CDR1 LGHDT and CDR2 YNNKEL (reference sequence). The V end lost 0 bases, the J end lost 3 bases, and 11 bases lay between the germline ends. The CDR3 spans 15 residues. CDR3 region: CASSQDGEGYYGYTF. CDR3 nucleotide sequence: TGTGCCAGCAGCCAAGATGGGGAGGGGTACTATGGCTACACCTTC.

V is TRBV12-3 or TRBV12-4 and J is TRBJ2-3; TRBD1 might be the D (6 bases). V shed 5 bases and J shed 4 bases, with 10 bases lying between them. This CDR3 spans 13 amino acids. The CDR3 region is CASSRQVSDTQYF. The CDR3 DNA follows: TGTGCCAGCAGTCGACAGGTCTCAGATACGCAGTATTTT.

This clone was found once. The chain is built from TRBV6-2 or TRBV6-3 and TRBJ1-5; 9 nucleotides align to TRBD1. The CDR3 has 16 residues. The trim removed 4 bases at V and 4 bases at J, leaving 8 bases unmatched. Germline V gene data show CDR1 as MNHEY and CDR2 as SVGEGT. The CDR3, as DNA: TGTGCCAGCAGTTCCATGGGGACAGGGAATAATCAGCCCCAGCATTTT. It yields the protein CASSSMGTGNNQPQHF.

The rearrangement links TRBV5-6 to TRBJ1-6, with 7 positions matching TRBD1. Looked up from germline, CDR1 is SGHDT and CDR2 is YYEEEE. The CDR3 length is 16 residues. V shed 2 bases and J 5 bases; nucleotides not matched to a gene: 7. The CDR3 sequence: CASSLRGRKDNSPLHF. In DNA, the CDR3 is TGTGCCAGCAGCTTAAGGGGGCGTAAGGATAATTCACCCCTCCACTTT. Full variable domain (rest looked up from reference TRBV5-6 and TRBJ1-6): DAGVTQSPTHLIKTRGQQVTLRCSPKSGHDTVSWYQQALGQGPQFIFQYYEEEERQRGNFPDRFSGHQFPNYSSELNVNALLLGDSALYLCASSLRGRKDNSPLHFGNGTRLTVT.

The V gene is TRBV28, the J gene TRBJ2-5; D is perhaps TRBD1 (6 bases). This CDR3 is 15 amino acids long. CDR1 MDHEN and CDR2 SYDVKM come from the germline V gene. Trimming removed 4 bases at V and 4 bases at J, with 16 bases between. The CDR3 is CASSSAGATLETQYF. In nucleotides, the CDR3 is TGTGCCAGCAGTTCGGCAGGGGCGACCCTAGAGACCCAGTACTTC.

This chain links TRBV3-1 (or the pseudogene TRBV3-2) with TRBJ2-1, with 8 bases aligning to TRBD2. The CDR3 length is 15 residues. Germline trimming cut 6 bases from V and 2 bases from J; bases unmatched to any gene: 6. Germline values: CDR1 LGHDT, CDR2 YNNKEL (reference sequence). CDR3 DNA sequence: TGTGCCAGCAGTCAGAGCGGGGGCGCCTACAATGAGCAGTTCTTC. Amino acid sequence: CASSQSGGAYNEQFF.

The CDR3 spells CASSQDDRGSEAFF. For the CDR3, the DNA is TGCGCCAGCAGCCAAGATGACAGGGGGAGTGAAGCTTTCTTT. The chain employs TRBV4-3 and TRBJ1-1, with 9 nucleotides matching TRBD1. The CDR3 extends over 14 amino acids. Per the germline V gene, CDR1 is LGHNA and CDR2 is YSLEER. After removal of 0 bases from V and 7 bases from J, the junction contained 3 bases not matched to a gene.

This chain connects TRBV3-1 (or the pseudogene TRBV3-2) to TRBJ1-6, with D maybe TRBD1 (5 bases). V was clipped by 1 base and J by 4 bases, with 5 bases between them. There are 14 residues in the CDR3. CDR1 is LGHDT, CDR2 YNNKEL, per germline (reference sequence). The CDR3 is CASSQGQYNSPLHF. The DNA of the CDR3 is TGTGCCAGCAGCCAAGGACAGTATAATTCACCCCTCCACTTT.

The chain recombines TRBV7-8 with TRBJ2-3; a weak D match, TRBD2 (5 bases). Germline CDR1 SGHVS, CDR2 FQNEAQ. The V and J ends lost 1 base and 5 bases respectively, with 10 bases between them. This CDR3 region has 14 residues. CDR3 region: CASSLGGFQDTQYF. The CDR3 DNA reads TGTGCCAGCAGCTTAGGAGGGTTTCAAGATACGCAGTATTTT.

This rearrangement joins TRBV7-2 to TRBJ2-1; D gene ambiguous. The CDR3 totals 15 residues. From germline, CDR1 is SGHTA and CDR2 FQGNSA. The V gene lost 1 base and the J gene lost 0 bases, with 7 bases spanning the gap. The CDR3 nucleotides read TGTGCCAGCAGCTTAGGAGCCCTCTCCTACAATGAGCAGTTCTTC. Encoded protein: CASSLGALSYNEQFF.

The chain is built from TRBV6-2 or TRBV6-3 and TRBJ2-7; D possibly corresponds to TRBD2 (6 bases). Germline V CDR1 and CDR2: MNHEY, SVGEGT. The CDR3 spans 13 residues. V was shortened by 4 bases and J by 5 bases, with 12 bases between the two germline ends. The CDR3 nucleotides are TGTGCCAGCAGTTCCCTCCGGGAGCACGAGCAGTACTTC. Protein: CASSSLREHEQYF.

This chain uses TRBV3-1 (or the pseudogene TRBV3-2) with TRBJ2-5; D perhaps matches TRBD2 (5 bases). Looked up from germline, CDR1 is LGHDT and CDR2 is YNNKEL (reference sequence). The CDR3 has 14 amino acids. V was clipped by 7 bases and J by 5 bases, with 17 bases between them. The CDR3 sequence is CASISTMLSETQYF. In DNA form, the CDR3 reads TGTGCCAGCATATCGACTATGCTGTCTGAGACCCAGTACTTC.

This chain joins TRBV2 and TRBJ1-5, with D possibly being TRBD1 (5 bases). CDR1 SNHLY and CDR2 FYNNEI come from the germline V gene. The CDR3 loop spans 15 amino acids. V lost 2 bases and J lost 0, with 8 bases in between. For the CDR3, the DNA is TGTGCCAGCAGTGAAACAGGACATAGCAATCAGCCCCAGCATTTT. Amino acids: CASSETGHSNQPQHF.

J is TRBJ2-7 and V is TRBV18, with 8 nucleotides matching TRBD2. The ends lost 5 bases at V and 0 bases at J; junction bases unmatched: 3. Germline-derived CDR1 and CDR2 are KGHSH and LQKENI. This CDR3 has 14 residues. The CDR3 region has the DNA TGTGCCAGCTCAACCGGGACTAGCTCCTACGAGCAGTACTTC. Translation gives CASSTGTSSYEQYF.